These 17 T cell receptor beta chains came from one sample sequenced in a study of shared clonotypes between healthy human individuals. Measured with immunoSEQ multiplex PCR; TCRdb has only the in-frame clones, and not every one. The sample holds over a million clones, about three quarters seen once. The sequencing input was memory CD4+ T cells sorted from blood. Subset in this sample: CD45RA-negative fraction. Every receptor here comes from a young man in good health.

V gene TRBV6-7 combines with J gene TRBJ2-7; D is tentatively TRBD1 or TRBD2 (5 bases each). TRBV6-7 has ORF status, its function being uncertain. Deletions cut 2 bases from V and 2 bases from J, with 10 bases between. This CDR3 has 14 amino acids. Written as DNA, the CDR3 is TGTGCCAGCAGTTACAGGGACGGACCCTACGAGCAGTACTTC. Amino acids: CASSYRDGPYEQYF.

The rearrangement links TRBV5-8 to TRBJ2-1, with 7 nucleotides matching TRBD1. Germline assignment: CDR1 SGHTS and CDR2 YDEGEE. V shed 6 bases, J shed 3 bases, and the junction held 9 bases outside the gene matches. The CDR3 has 15 residues. The CDR3 loop is CASTKQGYYYNEQFF. For the CDR3, the DNA is TGTGCCAGCACTAAACAGGGGTATTACTACAATGAGCAGTTCTTC.

This clone appeared once. The J gene is TRBJ2-3, the V gene TRBV27; 11 nucleotides line up with TRBD2. Trimming cost V 5 bases and J 0 bases; bases outside gene matches: 13. The CDR3 consists of 19 residues. CDR1 is MNHEY, CDR2 SMNVEV, per germline (reference sequence). The DNA for the CDR3 is TGTGCCAGCAGTCCGCGAATCCAGACTAGCGGGGCTAGCACAGATACGCAGTATTTT. Its protein product is CASSPRIQTSGASTDTQYF.

Concerning this clone itself: The junction departs from the called germline gene at one end, perhaps through a read error. V is TRBV28 and J is TRBJ2-7; 9 nucleotides line up with TRBD2. The V gene's germline CDR1 is MDHEN and CDR2 SYDVKM. This CDR3 contains 14 residues. Here the CDR3 DNA reads TGTGCCCGCTTCGCGGAGCGGGGGGCGGGGAGGCGGGACTTC. It specifies CARFAERGAGRRDF.

This chain connects TRBV5-1 to TRBJ2-1; 10 nucleotides match TRBD2. V dropped 4 bases and J dropped 4; count of bases not matched to a gene: 11. CDR3 length: 17 residues. The germline V gene encodes CDR1 SGHRS and CDR2 YFSETQ. The CDR3 protein is CASSIGLAASVYNEQFF. DNA for the CDR3: TGCGCCAGCAGCATCGGACTAGCGGCGTCGGTGTACAATGAGCAGTTCTTC. Together with reference TRBV5-1 and TRBJ2-1, the CDR3 gives the full variable domain: KAGVTQTPRYLIKTRGQQVTLSCSPISGHRSVSWYQQTPGQGLQFLFEYFSETQRNKGNFPGRFSGRQFSNSRSEMNVSTLELGDSALYLCASSIGLAASVYNEQFFGPGTRLTVL.

V gene TRBV6-6 combines with J gene TRBJ1-1; D uncertain. This CDR3 spans 13 amino acids. V was clipped by 1 base and J by 3 bases, with 6 bases between them. Germline V gene sequence: CDR1 MNHNY, CDR2 SVGAGI (reference sequence). CDR3 sequence (DNA): TGTGCCAGCAGTTACTGGGAGGACACTGAAGCTTTCTTT. This sequence encodes CASSYWEDTEAFF.

This chain joins TRBV4-1 and TRBJ2-7; TRBD2 might be the D (5 bases). The CDR3 is 16 residues long. The V end lost 2 bases, the J end lost 7 bases, and 21 bases lay between the germline ends. The germline V gene has CDR1 MGHRA and CDR2 YSYEKL. CDR3 sequence reads: CASSQINGLRDGEQYF. The CDR3, as DNA: TGCGCCAGCAGCCAAATCAACGGACTCCGAGATGGGGAGCAGTACTTC.

CDR3 bases: TGCGCCAGCAGCTTGGCCCAGGGAACATACACTGAAGCTTTCTTT. Amino acid sequence: CASSLAQGTYTEAFF. The chain recombines TRBV5-1 with TRBJ1-1; D may be TRBD1 (5 bases). CDR3 length: 15 residues. Germline V gene sequence: CDR1 SGHRS, CDR2 YFSETQ. Trimming removed 0 bases at V and 3 bases at J, with 12 bases between.

On this clone: The CDR3 does not end in the conserved phenylalanine or tryptophan, so this is likely a read error. This chain joins TRBV30 and TRBJ1-2, with 10 bases fitting TRBD1. Germline CDR1 is GTSNPN and CDR2 is SVGIG (reference sequence). The CDR3 loop spans 14 amino acids. Trimming removed 5 bases from V and 6 bases from J; junction bases left unmatched: 9. This CDR3 is CAWGGDRGVHGYTS. In DNA form, the CDR3 reads TGTGCCTGGGGAGGGGACAGGGGAGTTCATGGCTACACCTCC.

This clone was seen a handful of times. This rearrangement joins TRBV6-1 to TRBJ1-5; no clear D. Trimming left V 2 bases short and J 0 bases short, with 8 bases between. The CDR3 is made up of 15 amino acids. CDR1 MNHNS and CDR2 SASEGT come from the germline V gene. The CDR3 DNA reads TGTGCCAGCAGTGAAACGACCGTTAGCAATCAGCCCCAGCATTTT. The encoded protein is CASSETTVSNQPQHF.

J is TRBJ2-4 and V is TRBV7-8, with 7 bases matching TRBD2. This CDR3 has 13 residues. J was trimmed by 15 bases and V by 1 base; bases with no gene match: 9. CDR1 SGHVS and CDR2 FQNEAQ come from the germline V gene. As DNA, the CDR3 is TGTGCCAGCAGCTTAGGCCGGGAGGATAGAAGGTACTTC. Translating it yields CASSLGREDRRYF.

The chain joins TRBV7-9 to TRBJ2-7; 9 bases map to TRBD2. The CDR3 covers 15 residues. The V segment lost 4 bases and the J segment 5 bases; nucleotides outside the gene matches: 9. The germline gives CDR1 SEHNR, CDR2 FQNEAQ (reference sequence). The CDR3 region is CASSSGSSGKNEQYF. Written as DNA, the CDR3 is TGTGCCAGCAGCTCAGGGTCTAGCGGGAAGAACGAGCAGTACTTC.

The V and J genes are TRBV28 and TRBJ1-5; TRBD1 matches 7 bases. The junction had 16 bases not matched to a gene; V was cut back by 8 bases and J by 0 bases. Germline V CDR1 and CDR2: MDHEN, SYDVKM. This CDR3 has 18 residues. The CDR3 nucleotides are TGTGCCAGCCGGGCGACAGGGACGGGAAGAGGTAGCAATCAGCCCCAGCATTTT. Protein sequence: CASRATGTGRGSNQPQHF.

V usage is TRBV29-1 and J usage is TRBJ2-7; 9 nucleotides match TRBD2. The V gene's germline CDR1 is SQVTM and CDR2 ANQGSEA. Losses at the gene ends were 8 bases for V and 7 bases for J; bases not matched to a gene: 15. The CDR3 is made up of 14 amino acids. The CDR3 nucleotides read TGCAGCATTTTGGCGGGAGGGACCCTTGGGGAGCAGTACTTC. It is translated as CSILAGGTLGEQYF.

With respect to this clone: One junction end disagrees with the germline gene, perhaps due to a read error. This chain links TRBV7-9 with TRBJ2-7; D uncertain. CDR1 and CDR2 (germline): SEHNR, FQNEAQ (reference sequence). CDR3 length equals 15 residues. The CDR3 sequence: CASSQDRAAAYEQYF. The CDR3 bases are TGCGCCAGCAGCCAAGATCGAGCAGCAGCCTACGAGCAGTACTTC.

V gene TRBV7-9 combines with J gene TRBJ1-6; D is possibly TRBD1 (6 bases). The CDR3 runs to 15 residues. V lost 7 bases, J lost 9 bases, and 19 bases lay in between. The germline V gene has CDR1 SEHNR and CDR2 FQNEAQ (reference sequence). CDR3 DNA sequence: TGTGCCAGCACGGACAGTCTTAAAGGGTTTTCACCCCTCCACTTT. It encodes CASTDSLKGFSPLHF.

J is TRBJ1-1 and V is TRBV20-1; D remains unclear. V was cut by 6 bases and J by 7 bases, with 12 bases left in between. Germline V lookup: CDR1 DFQATT, CDR2 SNEGSKA (reference sequence). The CDR3 covers 11 residues. CDR3 region: CSARNDREAFF. CDR3 in DNA: TGCAGTGCGCGAAACGACCGTGAAGCTTTCTTT.